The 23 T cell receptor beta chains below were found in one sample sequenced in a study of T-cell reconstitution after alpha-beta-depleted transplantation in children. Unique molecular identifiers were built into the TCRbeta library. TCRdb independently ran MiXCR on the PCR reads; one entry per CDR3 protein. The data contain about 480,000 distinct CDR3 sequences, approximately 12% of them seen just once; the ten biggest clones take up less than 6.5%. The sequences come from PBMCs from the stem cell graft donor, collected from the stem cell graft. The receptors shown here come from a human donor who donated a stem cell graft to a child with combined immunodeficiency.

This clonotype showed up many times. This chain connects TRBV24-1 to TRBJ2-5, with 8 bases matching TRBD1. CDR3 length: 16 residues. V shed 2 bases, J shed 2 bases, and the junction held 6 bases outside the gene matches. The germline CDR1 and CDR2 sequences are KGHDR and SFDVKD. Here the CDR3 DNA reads TGTGCCACCAGTGATTCCAAAGGGACAGGTCAAGAGACCCAGTACTTC. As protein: CATSDSKGTGQETQYF.

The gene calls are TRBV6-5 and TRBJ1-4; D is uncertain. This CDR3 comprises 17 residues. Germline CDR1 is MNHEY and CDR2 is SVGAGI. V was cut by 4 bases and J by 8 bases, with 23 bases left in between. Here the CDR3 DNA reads TGTGCCAGCAGTTCCGCCCGGCACAACTCCGGAGAAGAAAAACTGTTTTTT. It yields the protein CASSSARHNSGEEKLFF.

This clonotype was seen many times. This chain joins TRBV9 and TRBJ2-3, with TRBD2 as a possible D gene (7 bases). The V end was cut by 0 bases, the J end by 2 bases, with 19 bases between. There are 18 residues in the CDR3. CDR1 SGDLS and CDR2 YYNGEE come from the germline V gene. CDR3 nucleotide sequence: TGTGCCAGCAGCGTAGGTCCGGGGGGCAACTCCCCCACAGATACGCAGTATTTT. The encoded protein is CASSVGPGGNSPTDTQYF.

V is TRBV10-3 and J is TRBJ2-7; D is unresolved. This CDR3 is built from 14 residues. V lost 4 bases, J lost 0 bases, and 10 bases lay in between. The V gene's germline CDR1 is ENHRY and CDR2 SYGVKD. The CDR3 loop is CAISGAQSSYEQYF. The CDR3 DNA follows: TGTGCCATCAGTGGGGCTCAGAGCTCCTACGAGCAGTACTTC.

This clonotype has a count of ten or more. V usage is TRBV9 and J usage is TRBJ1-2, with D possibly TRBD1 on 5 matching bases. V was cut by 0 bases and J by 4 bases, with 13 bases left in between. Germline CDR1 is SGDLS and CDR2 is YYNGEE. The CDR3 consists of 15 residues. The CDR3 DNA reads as TGTGCCAGCAGCGTAGATGCAGGAGGGGTCTATGGCTACACCTTC. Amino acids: CASSVDAGGVYGYTF.

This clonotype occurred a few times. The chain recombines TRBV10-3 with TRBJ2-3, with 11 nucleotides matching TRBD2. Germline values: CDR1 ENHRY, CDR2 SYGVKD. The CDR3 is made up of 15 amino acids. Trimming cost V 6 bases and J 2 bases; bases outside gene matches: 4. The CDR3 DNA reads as TGTGCCATCAGCGGACTAGCGGGTTTCACAGATACGCAGTATTTT. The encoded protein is CAISGLAGFTDTQYF.

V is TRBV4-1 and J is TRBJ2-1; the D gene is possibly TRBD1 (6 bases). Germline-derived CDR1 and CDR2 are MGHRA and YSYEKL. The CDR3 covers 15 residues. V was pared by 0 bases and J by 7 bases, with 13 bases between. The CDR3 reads CASSQEPQGPNEQFF. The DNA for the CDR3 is TGCGCCAGCAGCCAAGAACCCCAGGGGCCGAATGAGCAGTTCTTC.

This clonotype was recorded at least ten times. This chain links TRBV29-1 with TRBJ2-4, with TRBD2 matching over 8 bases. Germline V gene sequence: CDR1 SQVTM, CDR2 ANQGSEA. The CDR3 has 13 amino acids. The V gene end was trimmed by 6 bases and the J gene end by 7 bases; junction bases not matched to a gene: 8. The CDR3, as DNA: TGCAGCGTAGACCTAGCGGGTGGGAACATTCAGTACTTC. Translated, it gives CSVDLAGGNIQYF.

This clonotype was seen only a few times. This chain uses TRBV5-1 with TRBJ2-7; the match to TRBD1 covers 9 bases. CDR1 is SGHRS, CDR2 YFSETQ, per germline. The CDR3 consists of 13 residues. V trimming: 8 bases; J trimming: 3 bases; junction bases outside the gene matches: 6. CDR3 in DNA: TGCGCCAGTACACAGGGGGCAGACTACGAGCAGTACTTC. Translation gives CASTQGADYEQYF.

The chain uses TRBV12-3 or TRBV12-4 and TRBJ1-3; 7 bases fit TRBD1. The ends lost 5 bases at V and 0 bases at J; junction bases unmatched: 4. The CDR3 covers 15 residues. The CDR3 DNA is TGTGCCAGCAGTCCAGGGACAGTCTCTGGAAACACCATATATTTT. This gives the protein CASSPGTVSGNTIYF.

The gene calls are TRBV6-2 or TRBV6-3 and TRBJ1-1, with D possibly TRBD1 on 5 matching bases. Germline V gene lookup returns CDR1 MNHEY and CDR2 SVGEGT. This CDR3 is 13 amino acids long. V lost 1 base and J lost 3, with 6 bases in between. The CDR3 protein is CASSYFRDTEAFF. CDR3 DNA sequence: TGTGCCAGCAGTTACTTCAGGGACACTGAAGCTTTCTTT.

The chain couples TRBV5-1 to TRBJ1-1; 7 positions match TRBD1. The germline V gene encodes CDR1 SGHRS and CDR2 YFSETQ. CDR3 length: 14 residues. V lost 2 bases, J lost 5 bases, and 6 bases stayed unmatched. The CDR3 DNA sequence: TGCGCCAGCAGCTTAATTGAACAGGGGACTGAAGCTTTCTTT. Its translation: CASSLIEQGTEAFF.

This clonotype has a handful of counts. CDR3 sequence (DNA): TGTGCCAGCAGTTACCCCCAGGGGGCAGATACGCAGTATTTT. Translated, it gives CASSYPQGADTQYF. This chain links TRBV6-5 with TRBJ2-3; 7 bases are shared with TRBD1. Germline loops: CDR1 MNHEY, CDR2 SVGAGI. V shed 2 bases and J 4 bases; nucleotides not matched to a gene: 3. This CDR3 has 14 residues.

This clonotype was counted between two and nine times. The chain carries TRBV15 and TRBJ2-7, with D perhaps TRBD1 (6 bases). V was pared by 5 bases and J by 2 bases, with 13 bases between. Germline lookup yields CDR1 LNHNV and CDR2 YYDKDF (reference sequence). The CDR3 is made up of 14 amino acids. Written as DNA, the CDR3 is TGTGCCACCAGCGGGCCGGACAGAACCTACGAGCAGTACTTC. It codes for CATSGPDRTYEQYF.

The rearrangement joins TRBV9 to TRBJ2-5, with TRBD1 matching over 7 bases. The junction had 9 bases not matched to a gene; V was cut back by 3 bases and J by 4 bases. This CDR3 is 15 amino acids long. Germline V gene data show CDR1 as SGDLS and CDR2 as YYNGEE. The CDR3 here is CASSDSTGSGETQYF. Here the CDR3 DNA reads TGTGCCAGCAGCGACTCGACAGGGTCGGGAGAGACCCAGTACTTC. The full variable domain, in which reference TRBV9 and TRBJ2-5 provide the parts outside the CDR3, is DSGVTQTPKHLITATGQRVTLRCSPRSGDLSVYWYQQSLDQGLQFLIQYYNGEERAKGNILERFSAQQFPDLHSELNLSSLELGDSALYFCASSDSTGSGETQYFGPGTRLLVL.

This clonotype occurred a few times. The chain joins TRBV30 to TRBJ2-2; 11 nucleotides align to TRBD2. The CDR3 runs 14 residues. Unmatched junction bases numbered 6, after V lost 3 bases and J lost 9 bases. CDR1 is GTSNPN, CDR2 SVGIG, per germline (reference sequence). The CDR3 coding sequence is TGTGCCTGGAGCCATCGGACTAGCGGGCGGGAGCTGTTTTTT. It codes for CAWSHRTSGRELFF.

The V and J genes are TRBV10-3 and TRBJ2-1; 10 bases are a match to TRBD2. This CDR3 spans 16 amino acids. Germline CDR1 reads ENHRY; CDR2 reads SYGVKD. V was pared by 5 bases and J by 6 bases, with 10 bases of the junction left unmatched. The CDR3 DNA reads TGTGCCATCAGTTCGGGGCTAGCGGGAGCGGTCAATGAGCAGTTCTTC. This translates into CAISSGLAGAVNEQFF.

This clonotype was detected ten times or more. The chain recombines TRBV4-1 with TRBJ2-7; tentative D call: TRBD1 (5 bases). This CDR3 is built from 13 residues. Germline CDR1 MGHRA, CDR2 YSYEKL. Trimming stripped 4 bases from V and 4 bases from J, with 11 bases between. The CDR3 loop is CASSLDRTYEQYF. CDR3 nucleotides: TGCGCCAGCAGCCTAGACAGAACGTACGAGCAGTACTTC.

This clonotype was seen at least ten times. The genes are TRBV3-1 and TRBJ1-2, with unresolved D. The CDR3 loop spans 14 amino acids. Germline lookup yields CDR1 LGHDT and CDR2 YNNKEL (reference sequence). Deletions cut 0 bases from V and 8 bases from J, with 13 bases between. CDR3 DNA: TGTGCCAGCAGCCAAGATCGAGGAGGGCGCGGCTACACCTTC. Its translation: CASSQDRGGRGYTF.

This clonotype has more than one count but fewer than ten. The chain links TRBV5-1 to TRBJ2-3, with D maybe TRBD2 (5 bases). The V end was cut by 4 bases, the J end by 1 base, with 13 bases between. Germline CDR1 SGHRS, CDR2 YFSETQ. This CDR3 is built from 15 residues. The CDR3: CASSQNQAGTDTQYF. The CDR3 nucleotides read TGCGCCAGCAGCCAAAATCAAGCGGGCACAGATACGCAGTATTTT.

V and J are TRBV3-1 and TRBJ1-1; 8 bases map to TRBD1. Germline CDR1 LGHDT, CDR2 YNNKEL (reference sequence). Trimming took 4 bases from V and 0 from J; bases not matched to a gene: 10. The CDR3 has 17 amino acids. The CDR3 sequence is CASSPTGGTFLNTEAFF. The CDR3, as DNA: TGTGCCAGCAGCCCAACAGGGGGAACCTTCCTGAACACTGAAGCTTTCTTT.

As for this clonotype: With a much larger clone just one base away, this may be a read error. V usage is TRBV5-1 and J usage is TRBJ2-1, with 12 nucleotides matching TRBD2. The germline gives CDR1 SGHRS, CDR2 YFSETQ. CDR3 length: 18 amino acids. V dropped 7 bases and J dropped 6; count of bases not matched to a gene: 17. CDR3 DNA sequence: TGCGCCAGCCCTGCTAGGCTAGCGGGAGGGAGTGGACCCAATGAGCAGTTCTTC. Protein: CASPARLAGGSGPNEQFF.

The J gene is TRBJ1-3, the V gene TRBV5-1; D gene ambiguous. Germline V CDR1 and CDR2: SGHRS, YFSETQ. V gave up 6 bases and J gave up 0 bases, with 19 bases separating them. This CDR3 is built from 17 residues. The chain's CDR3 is CASTPGHEPRSGNTIYF. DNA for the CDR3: TGCGCCAGCACCCCCGGTCACGAACCCCGCTCTGGAAACACCATATATTTT.